One T cell receptor (beta chain) is described in this entry. V was cut by 1 base and J by 0 bases, with 10 bases left in between. Germline V gene sequence: CDR1 SGHTA, CDR2 FQGTGA. This CDR3 has 15 amino acids. The data derive from a study of OX40 agonist ivuxolimab in advanced cancers. The repertoire was sequenced with immunoSEQ multiplex PCR; TCRdb's copy has only in-frame clones and lacks some. The sample has around 51,000 clones, approximately 90% seen once. This rearrangement joins TRBV7-3 to TRBJ2-7; D is unclear. This specimen consisted of CD4+ or CD8+ T cells sorted from blood, obtained in a trial of the OX40 agonist ivuxolimab. This receptor was identified in an adult with an advanced solid tumor such as melanoma, head and neck, liver or kidney cancer. This chain's CDR3 is CASSLNGGYSYEQYF. The CDR3 DNA reads as TGTGCCAGCAGCTTAAACGGCGGATACTCCTACGAGCAGTACTTC.